The text below deals with one T cell receptor (beta chain). It has no known antigen specificity. Nothing much larger sits one base from this clone, and base qualities are not available. The time point label here, explained by the study, means: patch test 3, about 24 weeks after DPC sensitization. In the paper's terms, the treatment or condition label means: therapeutic diphenylcyclopropenone sensitization with weekly scalp DPC. At each patch-test visit, blood was drawn before the patch test was applied. Patients were eligible if aged 18 to 70, diagnosed with alopecia and judged suitable for DPC therapy, and pregnant patients were excluded. Total RNA was isolated from unfractionated whole blood collected in Tempus Blood RNA tubes. The CDR3 contains 15 residues, cysteine and phenylalanine counted. Left in the record is the CDR3 DNA by itself, 45 bases read in frame from the first base. The CDR1 and CDR2 encoded by the germline V gene are LGHNA and YSLEER. V sheds 8 bases and J sheds 8 bases, leaving 21 bases between their ends.

The sample comes from a study of human T cells and chemical hapten exposure (dated by TCRdb to the early 2020s). Regarding the research as a whole: For sensitization, 2% DPC in acetone was applied to a 2 cm by 2 cm area of upper inner arm skin. Blood was sampled from patients pre-sensitization (week 0) and at 2, 6 and about 24 weeks after DPC sensitization. Peripheral blood TCR repertoire changes were tracked in vivo in alopecia patients during primary and secondary sensitization to the hapten diphenylcyclopropenone (DPC). Alopecia areata with under or over 50% scalp involvement, alopecia totalis and alopecia universalis were represented in the patient cohort, which was mostly female. Libraries were pooled for sequencing, and per-sample TCR yields varied mainly because of small differences in library volumes within the pool. Patch testing was done on the upper back using Finn chambers containing 0.01% DPC, and results were scored after 6 days according to International Contact Dermatitis Research Group standards. For TCR sequencing, blood came from approximately 29 alopecia patients at anywhere from one to four time points (pre-sensitization, 2, 6 and 24 weeks). Patients additionally received weekly therapeutic DPC doses to the scalp throughout the approximately 24-week study period. General study outcomes and caveats: Alopecia, a presumed autoimmune disease, was present in all patients, so the immune response of the patients might differ from that of healthy individuals. Patch test score correlated positively with the number of PT1 expanded TCRs, reaching significance at thresholds 8, 16 and 32 but not at 4. DPC sensitization did not change the number of TCRs with a frequency above 1 in 1000, and there was no evidence of changes in global repertoire structure. After repeated subsampling, the strength of the expansion versus patch-test correlation and the threshold at which it became significant changed. Expanded TCRs formed significantly more large CDR3 similarity clusters than pre-sensitization or healthy control sets, consistent with antigen-driven responses.

Libraries were constructed by RACE. The instrument given in TCRdb is NextSeq 500. During library preparation, unique molecular identifiers were attached to individual cDNA molecules so that TCRs could be counted in a quantitative, reproducible way. Both TCR alpha and TCR beta chains were sequenced from each blood RNA sample. The paper's data handling went like this. The median number of TCRs per sample was approximately 96,000, ranging from about 20,000 to 700,000. The Decombinator software suite was used to annotate V, J and CDR3 in the TCR reads. For the PS versus PT1 abundance plots, all samples were subsampled to the same number of TCRs (28,000). TCRs were defined as expanded if absent before sensitization and observed at least eight times at the 2-week time point. Using fastp at Q25 and MiXCR, TCRdb reprocessed the public reads and kept productive beta chains. Each CDR3 protein appears once, grouped with its most common genes and DNA. The authors' filters were not applied to this entry. Counted in this sample were under 200,000 distinct CDR3 sequences; roughly a quarter of them appeared once. 2% to 2.5% of the sample is held by the ten biggest clonotypes.

The rearrangement joined TRBV4-3 to TRBJ1-4; TRBD1 is a possible D gene, resting on 5 matching bases. This receptor was taken from a woman aged 18-30 years with alopecia areata. Some clones in this sample may be carry-over from other donors' samples. Sequenced here: whole blood, sampled in connection with sensitization to the hapten diphenylcyclopropenone (DPC). The CDR3: CASAAEPVRDEKLFF. The bases are TGCGCCAGCGCGGCCGAACCAGTTAGGGACGAAAAACTGTTTTTT.